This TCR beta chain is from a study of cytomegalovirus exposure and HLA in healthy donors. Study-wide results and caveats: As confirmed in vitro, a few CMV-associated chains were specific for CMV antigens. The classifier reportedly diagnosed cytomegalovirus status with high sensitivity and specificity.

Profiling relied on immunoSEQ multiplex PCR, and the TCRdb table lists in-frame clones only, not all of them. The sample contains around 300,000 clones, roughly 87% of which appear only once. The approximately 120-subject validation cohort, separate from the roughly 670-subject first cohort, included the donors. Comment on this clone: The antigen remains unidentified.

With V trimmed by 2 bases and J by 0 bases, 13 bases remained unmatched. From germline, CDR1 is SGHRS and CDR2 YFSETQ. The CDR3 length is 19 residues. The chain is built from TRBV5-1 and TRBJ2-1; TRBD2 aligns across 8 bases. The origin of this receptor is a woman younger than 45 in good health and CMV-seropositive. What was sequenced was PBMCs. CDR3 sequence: CASSFLGAGGPASYNEQFF. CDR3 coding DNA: TGCGCCAGCAGCTTTCTGGGGGCGGGAGGCCCGGCCTCCTACAATGAGCAGTTCTTC.